The source of this T cell receptor beta chain is a study of blood T cell repertoires in COVID-19. In the study overall: T cells, B-cell-depleted T cells, or PBMCs supplied cDNA or gDNA.

Data came from immunoSEQ multiplex PCR; TCRdb stores just in-frame clones and leaves some out. Among fewer than 350,000 clones listed, around 85% were seen once. From germline, CDR1 is SGHAT and CDR2 FQNNGV. The CDR3 totals 14 residues. The V end lost 3 bases, the J end lost 6 bases, and 12 bases lay between the germline ends. Membership in each cohort depended on participant-reported clinical history. This TCR was sampled from a woman aged 45-65 years who had recovered from COVID-19. Sequenced material: PBMCs or T cells enriched from blood (not recorded which). The gene calls are TRBV11-2 and TRBJ1-5, with D possibly being TRBD1 (5 bases). CDR3 sequence (DNA): TGTGCCAGCAGCTTGAGCGGGGGGACTCAGCCCCAGCATTTT. Translated, it gives CASSLSGGTQPQHF.